Below, 10 T cell receptor beta chains from the same sample are listed, as sequenced in a study of T cells in Graves' hyperthyroidism and ophthalmopathy. Amplified TCR beta CDR3 regions came from RNA transcripts. A first-round RT-PCR of the TCR CDR3 used the HTBI primer set. TCRdb re-analysed the multiplex PCR reads in MiXCR, keeping a single row per CDR3 protein. This sample has approximately 510,000 distinct CDR3 sequences, with roughly 20% found just once. The sequenced sample consisted of blood. These receptors originate from a man younger than 35 with Graves' hyperthyroidism.

A few counts support this clonotype. This sequence joins TRBV19 and TRBJ2-2; a weak D match, TRBD2 (5 bases). The CDR3 length is 16 residues. V lost 3 bases and J 4 bases, leaving 15 bases between the germline ends. Germline V CDR1 and CDR2: LNHDA, SQIVND (reference sequence). The CDR3 region is CASSIPGFGSTGELFF. In nucleotides, the CDR3 is TGTGCCAGTAGTATTCCGGGATTCGGTAGCACCGGGGAGCTGTTTTTT.

This clonotype came up many times. The chain joins TRBV15 to TRBJ2-3, with D uncertain. With 8 bases removed from V and 1 base from J, the gap between germline ends came to 13 bases. Germline V gene lookup returns CDR1 LNHNV and CDR2 YYDKDF (reference sequence). This CDR3 has 14 residues. CDR3 coding DNA: TGTGCCACCGGCGCTCCCTCGCGCACAGATACGCAGTATTTT. Its translation: CATGAPSRTDTQYF.

This clonotype showed up just a few times. The gene calls are TRBV3-1 and TRBJ2-7, with unresolved D. V lost 2 bases, J lost 0 bases, and 8 bases lay in between. The germline CDR1 and CDR2 sequences are LGHDT and YNNKEL (reference sequence). This CDR3 is built from 14 residues. The CDR3 loop reads CASSQTRSSYEQYF. In DNA, the CDR3 is TGTGCCAGCAGCCAAACCCGGAGCTCCTACGAGCAGTACTTC.

The table lists this clonotype with many counts. The rearrangement joins TRBV27 to TRBJ1-2; a possible D gene is TRBD1 (6 bases). V was trimmed by 6 bases and J by 3 bases, leaving 17 bases between them. The germline CDR1 and CDR2 sequences are MNHEY and SMNVEV (reference sequence). CDR3 size: 15 residues. DNA for the CDR3: TGTGCCAGCAGCTTACAGGGAACCGGAGACTATGGCTACACCTTC. This codes for CASSLQGTGDYGYTF.

This clonotype appeared many times. The CDR3 sequence: CSPYSGTGNNYGYTF. In nucleotides, the CDR3 is TGCAGTCCCTACTCCGGGACAGGGAATAACTATGGCTACACCTTC. The chain uses TRBV20-1 and TRBJ1-2; 9 bases map to TRBD1. CDR1 and CDR2 from the germline V gene are DFQATT and SNEGSKA (reference sequence). The CDR3 is made up of 15 amino acids. J gave up 1 base and V 8 bases, and 11 bases lay outside the gene matches.

The table lists this clonotype with many counts. The chain carries TRBV5-1 and TRBJ2-6; D not resolved. Trimming took 4 bases from V and 0 from J, leaving 5 bases between them. The CDR3 contains 14 residues. The germline CDR1 and CDR2 sequences are SGHRS and YFSETQ. CDR3 loop: CASSVTSGANVLTF. The CDR3 region has the DNA TGCGCCAGCAGCGTTACCTCTGGGGCCAACGTCCTGACTTTC.

This clonotype was seen many times. The chain recombines TRBV6-1 with TRBJ2-7; TRBD2 matches at 10 bases. This CDR3 region has 13 residues. Unmatched junction bases numbered 11, after V lost 6 bases and J lost 12 bases. The germline V gene has CDR1 MNHNS and CDR2 SASEGT. The CDR3 bases are TGTGCCAGCAGCGTAGCGGGGGGACCCGGGTGGTACTTC. It is translated as CASSVAGGPGWYF.

This clonotype was detected ten times or more. The chain is built from TRBV15 and TRBJ2-7; 10 bases are shared with TRBD2. Per the germline V gene, CDR1 is LNHNV and CDR2 is YYDKDF (reference sequence). J lost 6 bases, V lost 5 bases, and 7 bases had no gene match. CDR3 size: 14 residues. CDR3 loop: CATSWSSGRAEQYF. In nucleotides, the CDR3 is TGTGCCACCAGCTGGTCAAGCGGGAGGGCCGAGCAGTACTTC.

This clonotype was detected only once. This chain uses TRBV20-1 with TRBJ2-7; possibly TRBD1 for D (5 bases). Germline V lookup: CDR1 DFQATT, CDR2 SNEGSKA (reference sequence). This CDR3 contains 15 residues. Between the trimmed V and J ends, which lost 0 bases and 4 bases, there was a span of 16 bases. Here the CDR3 reads CSARDRAGMRYEQYF. CDR3 in DNA: TGCAGTGCTAGAGATCGGGCAGGGATGAGATACGAGCAGTACTTC.

The J gene is TRBJ2-5, the V gene TRBV15, with D unclear. Trimming left V 0 bases short and J 7 bases short, with 15 bases between. CDR3 length equals 15 residues. Germline V gene data show CDR1 as LNHNV and CDR2 as YYDKDF (reference sequence). DNA for the CDR3: TGTGCCACCAGCAGAGATTTGCGCCATAGGGTGACCCAGTACTTC. Translated, it gives CATSRDLRHRVTQYF.